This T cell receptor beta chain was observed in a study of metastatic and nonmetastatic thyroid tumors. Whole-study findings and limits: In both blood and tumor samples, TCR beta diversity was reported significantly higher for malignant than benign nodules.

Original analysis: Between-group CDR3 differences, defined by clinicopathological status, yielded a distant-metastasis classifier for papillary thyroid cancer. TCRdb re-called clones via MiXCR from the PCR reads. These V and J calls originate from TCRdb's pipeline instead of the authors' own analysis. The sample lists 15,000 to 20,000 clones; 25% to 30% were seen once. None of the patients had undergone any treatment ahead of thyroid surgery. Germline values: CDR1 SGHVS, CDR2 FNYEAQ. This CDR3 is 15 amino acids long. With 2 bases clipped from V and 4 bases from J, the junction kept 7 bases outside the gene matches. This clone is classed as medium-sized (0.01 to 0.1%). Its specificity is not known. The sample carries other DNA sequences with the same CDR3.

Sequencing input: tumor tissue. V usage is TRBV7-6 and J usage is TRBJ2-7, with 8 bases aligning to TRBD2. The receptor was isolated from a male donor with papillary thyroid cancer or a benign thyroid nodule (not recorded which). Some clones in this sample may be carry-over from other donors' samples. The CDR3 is CASSLSGGGLYEQYF. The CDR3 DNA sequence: TGTGCCAGCAGCTTAAGCGGGGGAGGACTTTACGAGCAGTACTTC.